Sequencing of this TCR beta chain was carried out in a study of CD8+ T cells in alopecia areata (dated by TCRdb to about 2018). General notes on the study: The treated patients took part in an open-label pilot trial in which moderate-to-severe alopecia areata was treated with oral tofacitinib at 5 to 10 mg twice daily. Patients received tofacitinib for 6 to 18 months and were then followed off drug for 6 months to check for delayed response and recurrence. The study used high-throughput TCRbeta sequencing to examine T cell clonal expansion in alopecia areata, in both the C3H/HeJ mouse model and human patients. Scalp tissue and sorted CD4+ and CD8+ peripheral blood T cells from patchy and totalis/universalis alopecia areata patients and from healthy controls were covered by human TCRbeta sequencing. Tofacitinib-treated patients had biopsies at baseline and at 4 and 24 weeks of treatment, with a later scalp biopsy in several patients. Scalp clonality was compared across normal scalp (n=4), patchy alopecia areata scalp (n=8), and alopecia totalis/universalis scalp (n=8). RNA was extracted with the PAXgene miRNA kit for fixed scalp, the miRNeasy kit for PBMCs, and the RNeasy kit for mouse skin. TCRbeta CDR3 regions were amplified by immunoSEQ multiplex PCR using 35 Vbeta forward and 13 Jbeta reverse primers.

Concerning this clone: Which antigen it targets is not known. Per-base qualities were not stored, and no clone one base away is much larger.

The investigation overall reported the following: Scalp TCR repertoire analysis is complicated because resident alphabeta T cells in normal human skin are also sequenced, whereas mouse skin is dominated by gammadelta T cells. Lesional scalp, especially in alopecia totalis/universalis, showed higher clonality and more expanded CD8+ clones than normal scalp, suggesting antigenic drive. Shared TCR sequences between patients were less evident than in mice, which may be partly attributable to HLA diversity in the patient population.

Library creation used the immunoSEQ multiplex PCR assay. To provide template for TCR sequencing, every sample had RNA extracted and reverse transcribed into cDNA. First-strand cDNA was synthesized with SuperScript III using a 2:1 mix of oligo-dT and random hexamers. A synthetic immune receptor repertoire was used to assess amplification bias, and residual bias was removed computationally. The study's processing was this. Raw reads were preprocessed to remove errors, and CDR3 was defined by IMGT conventions from the conserved cysteine to phenylalanine. Clonality was computed as 1 minus the Shannon entropy, with the entropy normalized by log2 of the number of productive unique TCRs. Scalp TCRbeta sequences were cross-referenced with sorted blood CD4 and CD8 repertoires so that the CD4 or CD8 identity of scalp clones could be inferred. This is the immuneACCESS table as TCRdb keeps it, with only in-frame sequences that have V and J called. A part of the clones is gone; compared with another copy, unresolved V genes explain less than half, and the rest is unexplained. Clone size and the V and J calls come from that table; the DNA yielded D and trimming. The sample profile shows some 170,000 clones; 63% of them were found once. About 1.5% of the sample is in the top ten clones.

This sample's time point label indicates: baseline before oral tofacitinib. From alopecia areata patients, peripheral blood was collected along with lesional scalp punch biopsies. After PBMCs were isolated by density centrifugation and stained for CD3, CD4 and CD8, a FACSAria was used to sort CD4+ and CD8+ T cells. Taken from cysteine to phenylalanine, the CDR3 has 15 residues. Only CDR3 DNA is held: 45 bases, read in frame from base 1. As encoded in the germline V gene, CDR1 is SQVTM while CDR2 is ANQGSEA. The junction shows trimming of 6 bases on V and 6 bases on J, and the gene matches do not reach 9 bases of it.

The sequencing used CD4+ T cells sorted from blood, collected at week 0. The sequence joins TRBV29-1 to TRBJ2-3, with 13 bases aligning to TRBD2. The origin of this receptor is a human donor with alopecia areata. The DNA reads as follows: TGCAGCGTGACCGGGACTAGCGGGGCTGGGGATACGCAGTATTTT. The resulting protein is CSVTGTSGAGDTQYF.